The next 29 T cell receptor beta chains were all read from a single sample in a study of memory B cells and T cells in multiple sclerosis. Separate sequencing covered autoproliferating (CFSE-dim) and non-proliferating (CFSE-high) T cells from stimulus-free culture. Replicate wells were pooled after more than 6 days of stimulus-free culture of roughly 5x10^7 CFSE-labeled PBMCs. Data came from immunoSEQ multiplex PCR; TCRdb stores just in-frame clones and leaves some out. The sample holds 12,000 or so clones, just under 85% seen once. Their target antigens are unknown. Sequencing was performed on PBMCs from blood kept in culture. These receptors were taken from a human donor with multiple sclerosis.

CDR3 residues: CASSYNSNQPQHF. CDR3 bases: TGTGCCAGCTCATACAATAGCAATCAGCCCCAGCATTTT. This chain connects TRBV18 to TRBJ1-5; unclear D gene. The V gene's germline CDR1 is KGHSH and CDR2 LQKENI. V lost 5 bases and J 0 bases, leaving 5 bases between the germline ends. This CDR3 region has 13 residues.

The J gene is TRBJ2-7, the V gene TRBV11-2, with D possibly TRBD1 on 5 matching bases. There are 15 residues in the CDR3. Germline V lookup: CDR1 SGHAT, CDR2 FQNNGV. The V and J ends lost 0 bases and 5 bases respectively, with 14 bases between them. CDR3 amino acids: CASSLDQGEANEQYF. The CDR3 bases are TGTGCCAGCAGCTTAGATCAGGGTGAAGCTAACGAGCAGTACTTC.

This rearrangement joins TRBV10-1 to TRBJ2-2; 8 nucleotides line up with TRBD1. The CDR3 sequence is 15 residues long. In germline, CDR1 is WNHNN, CDR2 SYGVQD (reference sequence). V trimming: 9 bases; J trimming: 8 bases; junction bases outside the gene matches: 14. CDR3 sequence reads: CASTSGTGAGGELFF. The CDR3 DNA reads TGCGCCAGTACTTCAGGGACAGGCGCGGGAGGGGAGCTGTTTTTT.

The V and J genes are TRBV28 and TRBJ1-2, with D hard to call. Germline-derived CDR1 and CDR2 are MDHEN and SYDVKM. The V end was cut by 6 bases, the J end by 3 bases, with 11 bases between. The CDR3 runs 13 residues. CDR3: CASRWTEDYGYTF. In DNA, the CDR3 is TGTGCCAGCAGATGGACTGAGGACTATGGCTACACCTTC.

In its sample, this clone was seen a few times. V usage is TRBV19 and J usage is TRBJ2-1; TRBD2 aligns across 15 bases. The CDR3 consists of 19 residues. V lost 9 bases, J lost 7 bases, and 19 bases stayed unmatched. Germline values: CDR1 LNHDA, CDR2 SQIVND (reference sequence). This CDR3 is CASHPGLAGGRNRTNEQFF. Here the CDR3 DNA reads TGTGCCAGCCATCCCGGACTAGCGGGAGGGAGAAACCGGACAAATGAGCAGTTCTTC.

V and J are TRBV6-5 and TRBJ1-2; 8 nucleotides agree with TRBD1. V lost 6 bases and J lost 6; bases outside the gene matches: 3. Germline CDR1 MNHEY, CDR2 SVGAGI. The CDR3 runs to 12 residues. The CDR3 loop reads CASRTGGNGYTF. The CDR3 nucleotides read TGTGCCAGCAGAACAGGGGGTAATGGCTACACCTTC.

This clone has just a few counts. J is TRBJ1-5 and V is TRBV18; maybe TRBD1 (6 bases). Germline V CDR1 and CDR2: KGHSH, LQKENI. V was shortened by 4 bases and J by 3 bases, with 16 bases between the two germline ends. The CDR3 contains 16 residues. The CDR3 nucleotides are TGTGCCAGCTCACTATACCGCCCAGGGGACAATCAGCCCCAGCATTTT. Protein: CASSLYRPGDNQPQHF.

The V gene is TRBV6-1, the J gene TRBJ1-2; D may be TRBD1 (6 bases). The germline CDR1 and CDR2 sequences are MNHNS and SASEGT. The germline V and J ends were trimmed by 3 bases and 0 bases, with 14 bases remaining between them. The CDR3 has 16 residues. The CDR3 loop is CASSEAGARSNYGYTF. CDR3 bases: TGTGCCAGCAGTGAGGCGGGGGCGCGATCTAACTATGGCTACACCTTC.

This clone was seen more than once but under ten times. V and J are TRBV19 and TRBJ2-7; 12 nucleotides agree with TRBD2. This CDR3 is built from 15 residues. Per germline, CDR1 LNHDA and CDR2 SQIVND (reference sequence). V was clipped by 6 bases and J by 7 bases; unmatched bases: 10. The CDR3: CASSQRLAGDREQYF. The CDR3 coding sequence is TGTGCCAGTAGCCAGAGACTAGCGGGAGACCGAGAGCAGTACTTC. Full variable domain (missing parts from reference TRBV19 and TRBJ2-7): DGGITQSPKYLFRKEGQNVTLSCEQNLNHDAMYWYRQDPGQGLRLIYYSQIVNDFQKGDIAEGYSVSREKKESFPLTVTSAQKNPTAFYLCASSQRLAGDREQYFGPGTRLTVT.

The gene calls are TRBV11-2 and TRBJ2-2; D unclear. Germline values: CDR1 SGHAT, CDR2 FQNNGV. V was trimmed by 3 bases and J by 0 bases, leaving 11 bases between them. The CDR3 extends over 16 amino acids. CDR3 DNA sequence: TGTGCCAGCAGCTTCATGCACTCCTCGAACACCGGGGAGCTGTTTTTT. Its protein is CASSFMHSSNTGELFF.

Details on this clone: A read error may account for a junction end that differs from germline. The rearrangement uses TRBV6-5 and TRBJ2-7; 9 bases fit TRBD1. Germline V gene sequence: CDR1 MNHEY, CDR2 SVGAGI. The CDR3 contains 12 residues. Here the CDR3 DNA reads TGTGCCGGCAGCGGGGACAGGGTCGAGCAGTACTTC. It is translated as CAGSGDRVEQYF.

This clone was counted between two and nine times. The CDR3 loop is CASSAARLASYNEQFF. The CDR3 region has the DNA TGTGCCAGCAGCGCCGCTAGACTAGCCAGCTACAATGAGCAGTTCTTC. The rearrangement links TRBV5-6 to TRBJ2-1; 7 bases are shared with TRBD2. CDR3 length: 16 residues. CDR1 and CDR2 (germline): SGHDT, YYEEEE. V lost 4 bases and J lost 3; bases outside the gene matches: 10.

The V and J genes are TRBV5-6 and TRBJ2-7; D may be TRBD1 (6 bases). CDR1 is SGHDT, CDR2 YYEEEE, per germline. This CDR3 region has 17 residues. With 0 bases removed from V and 2 bases from J, the gap between germline ends came to 18 bases. CDR3 loop: CASSLVGADRRAYEQYF. CDR3 bases: TGTGCCAGCAGCTTGGTAGGGGCCGACAGGCGGGCCTACGAGCAGTACTTC.

The chain couples TRBV5-1 to TRBJ1-3, with D possibly matching TRBD1 (5 bases). The germline V and J ends were trimmed by 3 bases and 3 bases, with 16 bases remaining between them. This CDR3 comprises 16 residues. CDR1 is SGHRS, CDR2 YFSETQ, per germline. The CDR3 DNA reads as TGCGCCAGCAGCTGGACTGGGGGAAAAGGTGGAAACACCATATATTTT. Encoded protein: CASSWTGGKGGNTIYF.

The chain couples TRBV28 to TRBJ2-1; D unclear. Germline V gene lookup returns CDR1 MDHEN and CDR2 SYDVKM. V shed 8 bases and J shed 0 bases, with 8 bases lying between them. The CDR3 loop spans 13 amino acids. CDR3 sequence reads: CASGQSSYNEQFF. Here the CDR3 DNA reads TGTGCCAGCGGGCAGAGCTCCTACAATGAGCAGTTCTTC.

The J gene is TRBJ1-1, the V gene TRBV7-9; unclear D gene. The V end lost 9 bases, the J end lost 2 bases, and 10 bases lay between the germline ends. The CDR3 runs to 12 residues. The germline V gene encodes CDR1 SEHNR and CDR2 FQNEAQ (reference sequence). The CDR3 DNA reads TGTGCCAGTAAGCTAGCCAACACTGAAGCTTTCTTT. This translates into CASKLANTEAFF.

The chain joins TRBV19 to TRBJ1-5; D gene uncertain. The germline V and J ends were trimmed by 3 bases and 7 bases, with 7 bases remaining between them. Germline CDR1 reads LNHDA; CDR2 reads SQIVND (reference sequence). The CDR3 is made up of 12 amino acids. CDR3 region: CASSIPDQPQHF. The CDR3 bases are TGTGCCAGTAGTATCCCCGACCAGCCCCAGCATTTT.

This clone was detected a few times. J is TRBJ1-2 and V is TRBV19, with D unclear. In germline, CDR1 is LNHDA, CDR2 SQIVND (reference sequence). The V end was cut by 3 bases, the J end by 8 bases, with 10 bases between. The CDR3 is 12 residues long. CDR3 sequence: CASSISLSGYTF. The CDR3 bases are TGTGCCAGTAGTATTAGCCTTTCCGGCTACACCTTC. Looking up the rest from reference TRBV19 and TRBJ1-2 gives the full variable domain: DGGITQSPKYLFRKEGQNVTLSCEQNLNHDAMYWYRQDPGQGLRLIYYSQIVNDFQKGDIAEGYSVSREKKESFPLTVTSAQKNPTAFYLCASSISLSGYTFGSGTRLTVV.

The V and J genes are TRBV5-1 and TRBJ2-5; D might be TRBD2 (7 bases). This CDR3 is built from 14 residues. The germline V and J ends were trimmed by 4 bases and 6 bases, with 16 bases remaining between them. The germline gives CDR1 SGHRS, CDR2 YFSETQ. This chain's CDR3 is CASSPSGGGQTQYF. CDR3 nucleotides: TGCGCCAGCAGCCCTAGCGGAGGGGGACAGACCCAGTACTTC.

J is TRBJ1-1 and V is TRBV2; D gene unclear. Per the germline V gene, CDR1 is SNHLY and CDR2 is FYNNEI. V was shortened by 6 bases and J by 3 bases, with 5 bases between the two germline ends. The CDR3 sequence is 11 residues long. In DNA form, the CDR3 reads TGTGCCAGCAGGGTTTACACTGAAGCTTTCTTT. Its translation: CASRVYTEAFF.

V is TRBV5-4 and J is TRBJ2-5; D not certain. Between the trimmed V and J ends, which lost 0 bases and 1 base, there was a span of 13 bases. Germline V gene sequence: CDR1 SGHNT, CDR2 YYREEE (reference sequence). This CDR3 is 16 amino acids long. The CDR3 spells CASSLGFTSLQETQYF. The CDR3 coding sequence is TGTGCCAGCAGCTTGGGCTTTACTTCTCTCCAAGAGACCCAGTACTTC.

This sequence joins TRBV7-6 and TRBJ2-3; TRBD2 matches at 7 bases. Germline-derived CDR1 and CDR2 are SGHVS and FNYEAQ. Germline trimming cut 3 bases from V and 0 bases from J; bases unmatched to any gene: 9. The CDR3 contains 17 residues. For the CDR3, the DNA is TGTGCCAGCAGCTTTTCAGCGGGGATAACTAGCACAGATACGCAGTATTTT. The encoded protein is CASSFSAGITSTDTQYF.

The chain recombines TRBV19 with TRBJ1-1; D is perhaps TRBD1 (6 bases). The CDR3 is 13 residues long. In germline, CDR1 is LNHDA, CDR2 SQIVND (reference sequence). Trimming shortened V by 4 bases and J by 7 bases, and 13 bases separated the two germline ends. The CDR3 spells CASSRETGLEAFF. CDR3 nucleotides: TGTGCCAGTAGTAGGGAGACAGGACTTGAAGCTTTCTTT. The full variable domain, in which reference TRBV19 and TRBJ1-1 provide the parts outside the CDR3, is DGGITQSPKYLFRKEGQNVTLSCEQNLNHDAMYWYRQDPGQGLRLIYYSQIVNDFQKGDIAEGYSVSREKKESFPLTVTSAQKNPTAFYLCASSRETGLEAFFGQGTRLTVV.

V usage is TRBV10-2 and J usage is TRBJ1-1; a possible D gene is TRBD1 (6 bases). The CDR3 has 13 residues. The V gene lost 3 bases and the J gene lost 6 bases, with 11 bases spanning the gap. Germline CDR1 and CDR2: WSHSY and SAAADI. In nucleotides, the CDR3 is TGCGCCAGCAGTGACAGGGGTATTTCTGAAGCTTTCTTT. Translated: CASSDRGISEAFF.

The CDR3 bases are TGTGCCATCAGTACCCGGACAGTGTGGACTGAAGCTTTCTTT. It specifies CAISTRTVWTEAFF. The rearrangement joins TRBV10-3 to TRBJ1-1; tentative D call: TRBD1 (6 bases). Trimming shortened V by 5 bases and J by 5 bases, and 15 bases separated the two germline ends. Germline assignment: CDR1 ENHRY and CDR2 SYGVKD. The CDR3 sequence is 14 residues long.

This chain links TRBV6-5 with TRBJ2-5, with 12 bases aligning to TRBD2. The CDR3 runs to 14 residues. Germline V lookup: CDR1 MNHEY, CDR2 SVGAGI. Trimming took 5 bases from V and 4 from J; bases not matched to a gene: 2. As DNA, the CDR3 is TGTGCCAGCAGTGCGACTAGCGGGAGAGAGACCCAGTACTTC. It specifies CASSATSGRETQYF.

This chain links TRBV6-5 with TRBJ2-7; TRBD2 matches 11 bases. With 1 base clipped from V and 6 bases from J, the junction kept 8 bases outside the gene matches. The CDR3 spans 16 residues. Germline assignment: CDR1 MNHEY and CDR2 SVGAGI. Here the CDR3 reads CASSYFTLAGGTEQYF. Written as DNA, the CDR3 is TGTGCCAGCAGTTACTTTACCTTAGCGGGAGGGACCGAGCAGTACTTC.

Here the CDR3 DNA reads TGCGCCAGCAGCCAAGATGGGGTGTCCCAGTACTTC. It codes for CASSQDGVSQYF. V gene TRBV4-1 combines with J gene TRBJ2-5; D gene ambiguous. Trimming shortened V by 0 bases and J by 9 bases, and 8 bases separated the two germline ends. CDR1 and CDR2 from the germline V gene are MGHRA and YSYEKL. This CDR3 has 12 residues.

The J gene is TRBJ1-1, the V gene TRBV5-4; D not certain. V lost 0 bases and J 0 bases, leaving 3 bases between the germline ends. The CDR3 consists of 13 residues. Germline V gives CDR1 SGHNT, CDR2 YYREEE (reference sequence). The chain's CDR3 is CASSLEVNTEAFF. The CDR3 DNA reads as TGTGCCAGCAGCTTGGAAGTGAACACTGAAGCTTTCTTT. The full variable domain, its missing parts supplied by reference TRBV5-4 and TRBJ1-1, is ETGVTQSPTHLIKTRGQQVTLRCSSQSGHNTVSWYQQALGQGPQFIFQYYREEENGRGNFPPRFSGLQFPNYSSELNVNALELDDSALYLCASSLEVNTEAFFGQGTRLTVV.